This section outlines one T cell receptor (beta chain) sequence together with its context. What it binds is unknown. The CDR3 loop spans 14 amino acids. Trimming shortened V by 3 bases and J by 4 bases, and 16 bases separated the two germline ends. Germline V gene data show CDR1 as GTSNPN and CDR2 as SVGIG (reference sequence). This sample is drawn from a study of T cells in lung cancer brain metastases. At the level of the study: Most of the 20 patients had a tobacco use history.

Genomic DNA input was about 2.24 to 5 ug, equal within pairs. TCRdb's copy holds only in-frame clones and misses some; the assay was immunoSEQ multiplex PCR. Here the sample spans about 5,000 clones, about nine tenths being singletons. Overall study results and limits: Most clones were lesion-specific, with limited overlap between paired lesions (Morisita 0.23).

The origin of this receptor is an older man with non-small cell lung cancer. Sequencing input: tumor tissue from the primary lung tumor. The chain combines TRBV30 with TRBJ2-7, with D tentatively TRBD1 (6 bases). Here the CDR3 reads CAWRNPGQGYEQYF. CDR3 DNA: TGTGCCTGGAGGAACCCGGGACAAGGGTACGAGCAGTACTTC.